This TCR beta chain was found in a study of control samples from healthy donors and cancer patients. The CDR3 length is 13 residues. The ends lost 6 bases at V and 1 base at J; junction bases unmatched: 1. The V gene's germline CDR1 is ENHRY and CDR2 SYGVKD. Sequencing used immunoSEQ multiplex PCR; TCRdb keeps in-frame clones, though not all of them. The data contain about 28,000 clones, about 86% of them seen just once; the ten biggest clones take up about 1.6%. Source material: PBMCs. This sequence joins TRBV10-3 and TRBJ2-3; 7 bases align to TRBD1. This TCR was recovered from a woman in her forties with lung cancer. The CDR3 reads CAIRGTGTDTQYF. The CDR3, as DNA: TGTGCCATCAGGGGGACAGGCACAGATACGCAGTATTTT.